Listed below are T cell receptor beta chains from one sample, sequenced in a study of beta chain features in type 1 diabetes. The table came from immunoSEQ multiplex PCR; TCRdb's copy has only in-frame clones and leaves some out. This table holds some 500,000 clones, roughly 10% found once. Material for sequencing was naive CD4+ T cells from blood. Source of these receptors: a woman in her late teens or twenties in good health. The CDR3 runs from the conserved cysteine through the conserved F or W. The D gene is left open where the match is weak. A clone size is listed for some rows: how often the clone was seen (once, few, many), or a class if it is expanded.

size	V	J	D	DNA	CDR3
few	TRBV29-1	TRBJ1-2	TRBD1	TGCAGCGTTAGGGACAGGCTAAACTATGGCTACACCTTC	CSVRDRLNYGYTF
few	TRBV27	TRBJ2-7	.	TGTGCCAGCAGTTTACGGGTCGGGTCGGGCTACGAGCAGTACTTC	CASSLRVGSGYEQYF
few	TRBV30	TRBJ2-5	.	TGTGCCTGGAGTGTTTTGTCTCAGGAGACCCAGTACTTC	CAWSVLSQETQYF
few	TRBV5-1	TRBJ1-2	.	TGCGCCAGCAGCTTGGATGGGGGTAACTATGGCTACACCTTC	CASSLDGGNYGYTF
few	TRBV30	TRBJ2-1	TRBD2	TGTGCCTGGAGTGTACTAGCGGGGCCCTACAATGAGCAGTTCTTC	CAWSVLAGPYNEQFF
few	TRBV9	TRBJ2-3	TRBD2	TGTGCCAGCACCAAACTAGCGGGGGATTACACAGATACGCAGTATTTT	CASTKLAGDYTDTQYF
few	TRBV7-2	TRBJ2-5	.	TGTGCCAGCAGCTTACAGGGGCGAGGGCAAGAGACCCAGTACTTC	CASSLQGRGQETQYF
.	TRBV19	TRBJ2-7	.	TGTGCCAGTAGTATCTCGGGGACCGGCGAGCAGTACTTC	CASSISGTGEQYF
.	TRBV29-1	TRBJ2-3	.	TGCAGCGTGAAGGGGGGGGCTACAGATACGCAGTATTTT	CSVKGGATDTQYF
.	TRBV18	TRBJ2-3	.	TGTGCCAGCTCCCGAGCCCGGGGCGACACAGATACGCAGTATTTT	CASSRARGDTDTQYF
few	TRBV2	TRBJ1-1	.	TGTGCCAGCTCGTATGAAGGGCTAGAAGCTTTCTTT	CASSYEGLEAFF
few	TRBV13	TRBJ2-7	.	TGTGCCAGCAGCCTAGAGCCAGGGGCTAGAGCCTACGAGCAGTACTTC	CASSLEPGARAYEQYF
.	TRBV29-1	TRBJ1-4	TRBD1	TGCAGCGTTGTGGACAGGTACAACGAAAAACTGTTTTTT	CSVVDRYNEKLFF
.	TRBV30	TRBJ1-5	.	TGTGCCTGGAGTTCCACAGGGCTTAGCAATCAGCCCCAGCATTTT	CAWSSTGLSNQPQHF
.	TRBV29-1	TRBJ2-2	TRBD1	TGCAGCGGACAGGGCGTCGGGTACTACGGGGAGCTGTTTTTT	CSGQGVGYYGELFF
.	TRBV21-1	TRBJ1-2	.	TGTGCCAGCATCCCGGGTGGCTACACCTTC	CASIPGGYTF
many	TRBV7-2	TRBJ2-5	TRBD1	TGTGCCAGCAGTCGACACCGGGACAGGGCAACCCAGTACTTC	CASSRHRDRATQYF
.	TRBV7-3	TRBJ2-5	.	TGTGCCAGCAGCTTCAGAACACAAGAGACCCAGTACTTC	CASSFRTQETQYF
few	TRBV29-1	TRBJ2-1	TRBD1	TGCAGCGTCCGGGACAGGGACTACAATGAGCAGTTCTTC	CSVRDRDYNEQFF
few	TRBV28	TRBJ2-1	.	TGTGCCAGCAGTTACCGCAATGAGCAGTTCTTC	CASSYRNEQFF
few	TRBV29-1	TRBJ2-3	.	TGCAGCGTTCAAGTCGCAAGAATAGATACGCAGTATTTT	CSVQVARIDTQYF
.	TRBV7-2	TRBJ2-5	.	TGTGCCAGCAGCCGCGGGGAGACCCAGTACTTC	CASSRGETQYF
.	TRBV27	TRBJ2-1	TRBD2	TGTGCCAGCAGCCCCGGGACTAGCGGTTTCAATGAGCAGTTCTTC	CASSPGTSGFNEQFF
.	TRBV20-1	TRBJ1-5	.	TGCAGTGCTAGAGATCGTACAGCCCAGCATTTT	CSARDRTAQHF
.	TRBV4-2	TRBJ2-7	.	TGTGCCAGCAGCCAGGCACGGGCCAGGGGCTACGAGCAGTACTTC	CASSQARARGYEQYF
.	TRBV28	TRBJ2-3	.	TGTGCCAGCAGTCAGACCGGGACGGGGGAAAGGAATACGCAGTATTTT	CASSQTGTGERNTQYF
few	TRBV21-1	TRBJ1-1	.	TGTGCCAGCAGCCTCAGGGGAGACCCGAGTAGCACTGAAGCTTTCTTT	CASSLRGDPSSTEAFF
.	TRBV6-6	TRBJ1-5	.	TGTGCCAGCAGTGACCCCGCAGGTAGCAATCAGCCCCAGCATTTT	CASSDPAGSNQPQHF
few	TRBV18	TRBJ1-2	.	TGTGCCAGCTCACCGGCCGCTACTAACTATGGCTACACCTTC	CASSPAATNYGYTF
.	TRBV5-1	TRBJ1-1	.	TGCGCCAGCAGCTTGGAAAAGCCGGGGGACACTGAAGCTTTCTTT	CASSLEKPGDTEAFF
.	TRBV7-2	TRBJ1-6	.	TGTGCCAGCAACACTTTTTGGCCTATTCATTCACCCCTCCACTTT	CASNTFWPIHSPLHF
few	TRBV15	TRBJ1-5	.	TGTGCCACCAGCAGATCGCGGTCGCCCCAGCATTTT	CATSRSRSPQHF
.	TRBV27	TRBJ2-7	.	TGTGCCAGCAGCGAGCCAAATCGCCCTTACGAGCAGTACTTC	CASSEPNRPYEQYF
.	TRBV13	TRBJ1-2	.	TGTGCCAGCAGCTTAGGGAGGGGACCCGATGGCTACACCTTC	CASSLGRGPDGYTF
few	TRBV12-5	TRBJ2-5	.	TGTGCTAGTGGCCAAGAGTGGAAGACCCAGTACTTC	CASGQEWKTQYF
few	TRBV5-4	TRBJ1-2	.	TGTGCCAGCAGCTTTACCTTAGGGTTTAATGGCTACACCTTC	CASSFTLGFNGYTF
.	TRBV30	TRBJ1-4	TRBD1	TGTGCCTGGAGTAAAACAGGGGCAACTAATGAAAAACTGTTTTTT	CAWSKTGATNEKLFF
many	TRBV4-2	TRBJ1-4	.	TGTGCCAGCAGCCCCAATGAAAAACTGTTTTTT	CASSPNEKLFF
.	TRBV5-1	TRBJ2-7	.	TGCGCCAGCAGCTCCACAGGTGACTACGAGCAGTACTTC	CASSSTGDYEQYF
.	TRBV2	TRBJ2-2	TRBD2	TGTGCCACCTCAGGCGGGAGGTCCACCGGGGAGCTGTTTTTT	CATSGGRSTGELFF
many	TRBV10-3	TRBJ2-5	.	TGTGCCATCAGTGAGGCTAGCCGAGTGACCCAGTACTTC	CAISEASRVTQYF
few	TRBV19	TRBJ1-6	.	TGTGCCAGTAGTTCCCAGCTAGAGAATTCTTCACCCCTCCACTTT	CASSSQLENSSPLHF
few	TRBV28	TRBJ2-3	.	TGTGCCAGCACCCCGGGCGGAAGCACAGATACGCAGTATTTT	CASTPGGSTDTQYF
.	TRBV4-2	TRBJ2-5	.	TGTGCCAGCAGCATGGGGGGGCCCCAAGAGACCCAGTACTTC	CASSMGGPQETQYF
.	TRBV30	TRBJ2-3	.	TGTGCCTGCTCCAGATCGGTTAGCACAGATACGCAGTATTTT	CACSRSVSTDTQYF
.	TRBV27	TRBJ1-5	.	TGTGCCAGCAGTTTAGTTTATAGCCGTGGGAAGGGGGGAAGAAATCAGCCCCAGCATTTT	CASSLVYSRGKGGRNQPQHF
.	TRBV4-1	TRBJ2-3	.	TGCGCCAGCAGCCAAGACCTAGCTATGGGCACAGATACGCAGTATTTT	CASSQDLAMGTDTQYF
.	TRBV6-5	TRBJ1-2	.	TGTGCCAGCAGTTACTCGGACAGAAGCTATGGCTACACCTTC	CASSYSDRSYGYTF
few	TRBV5-4	TRBJ2-5	TRBD2	TGTGCCAGCAGCGGCCGACTAGCGGGAACCCAAGAGACCCAGTACTTC	CASSGRLAGTQETQYF
.	TRBV9	TRBJ2-1	.	TGTGCCAGCAGCGACCGGCCTAGTAGCGGTTCTTACAATGAGCAGTTCTTC	CASSDRPSSGSYNEQFF
many	TRBV4-3	TRBJ2-3	.	TGCGCCAGCAGCCAAGAGAACAGGCTTAGCACAGATACGCAGTATTTT	CASSQENRLSTDTQYF
few	TRBV7-7	TRBJ2-5	.	TGTGCCAGCCGTAAGGCAGGCGACCAAGAGACCCAGTACTTC	CASRKAGDQETQYF
.	TRBV10-3	TRBJ2-7	.	TGTGCCATCAGTAGATCGACACAGGGCGACGAGCAGTACTTC	CAISRSTQGDEQYF
.	TRBV30	TRBJ2-7	.	TGTGCCTGGACCCCCCAGGTAAGCTCCTACGAGCAGTACTTC	CAWTPQVSSYEQYF
.	TRBV7-9	TRBJ2-3	.	TGTGCCAGCAGCTCCGCGGGATACAACACAGATACGCAGTATTTT	CASSSAGYNTDTQYF
few	TRBV4-1	TRBJ2-2	.	TGCGCCAGCAGCCAAGATCCTCCAGGGTATTCACGTTCGTTGACCGGGGAGCTGTTTTTT	CASSQDPPGYSRSLTGELFF